The T cell receptor (beta chain) described here comes from a study of T cells in Graves' hyperthyroidism and ophthalmopathy. Graves' hyperthyroidism without ophthalmopathy progression within 18 months was termed stable. The hyperthyroidism patients had all been newly diagnosed, and their disease duration was under 2 months. Their ages ranged from 18 to 65 years. TCR beta CDR3 sequences were amplified from RNA transcripts. The primer set for the first-round RT-PCR of the TCR CDR3 was HTBI. TCRdb reprocessed the multiplex PCR reads with MiXCR, giving one entry per CDR3 protein. In the table there are 600,000 or so distinct CDR3 sequences, about 45% of which are singletons. This clonotype occurred many times. The germline CDR1 and CDR2 sequences are SQVTM and ANQGSEA. This CDR3 comprises 16 residues. V was shortened by 1 base and J by 0 bases, with 15 bases between the two germline ends.

The clonotype was recovered from a woman aged 18-29 years with Graves' hyperthyroidism. The chain has TRBV29-1 and TRBJ1-1, with D uncertain. Input material: peripheral blood or thyroid tissue (not recorded which). CDR3 loop: CSVEGTKSGMNTEAFF. Written as DNA, the CDR3 is TGCAGCGTTGAAGGAACCAAGTCCGGCATGAACACTGAAGCTTTCTTT.